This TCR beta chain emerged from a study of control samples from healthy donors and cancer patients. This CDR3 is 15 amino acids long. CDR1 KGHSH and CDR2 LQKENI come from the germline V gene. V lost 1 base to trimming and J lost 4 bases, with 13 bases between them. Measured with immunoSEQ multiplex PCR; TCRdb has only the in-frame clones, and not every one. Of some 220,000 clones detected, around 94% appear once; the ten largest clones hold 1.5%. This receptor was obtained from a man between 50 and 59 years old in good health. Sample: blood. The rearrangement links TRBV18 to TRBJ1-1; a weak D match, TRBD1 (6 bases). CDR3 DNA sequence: TGTGCCAGCTCACCACTTTCAGGGGTTGGCACTGAAGCTTTCTTT. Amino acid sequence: CASSPLSGVGTEAFF. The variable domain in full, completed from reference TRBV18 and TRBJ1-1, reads NAGVMQNPRHLVRRRGQEARLRCSPMKGHSHVYWYRQLPEEGLKFMVYLQKENIIDESGMPKERFSAEFPKEGPSILRIQQVVRGDSAAYFCASSPLSGVGTEAFFGQGTRLTVV.